This entry lists 13 T cell receptor beta chains sequenced from one sample in a study of T cells in Graves' hyperthyroidism and ophthalmopathy. The source material, RNA transcripts, was used to amplify TCR beta CDR3 regions. Researchers ran a first-round RT-PCR on the TCR CDR3 using the HTBI primer set. TCRdb re-called the multiplex PCR reads with MiXCR, one entry per CDR3 protein. This table has approximately 400,000 distinct CDR3 sequences, roughly 14% appearing once. Specimen: blood. These receptors came from a woman aged 55-70 years with Graves' hyperthyroidism.

This clonotype was detected only a few times. The chain carries TRBV7-2 and TRBJ2-5; 10 bases are shared with TRBD1. Germline V CDR1 and CDR2: SGHTA, FQGNSA. With 5 bases clipped from V and 4 bases from J, the junction kept 7 bases outside the gene matches. This CDR3 is built from 15 residues. CDR3 amino acids: CASSPDRGRRETQYF. Here the CDR3 DNA reads TGTGCCAGCAGCCCCGACAGGGGGCGACGAGAGACCCAGTACTTC.

Note on this clonotype: A much larger clone lies one base from this, so it may be a read error. V usage is TRBV10-3 and J usage is TRBJ2-3, with D unresolved. Trimming removed 0 bases at V and 1 base at J, with 8 bases between. There are 15 residues in the CDR3. Germline V gene data show CDR1 as ENHRY and CDR2 as SYGVKD. CDR3 loop: CAISESSRGTDTQYF. The CDR3 coding sequence is TGTGCCATCAGTGAGTCGAGCCGAGGCACAGATACGCAGTATTTT.

This clonotype was observed many times. V usage is TRBV11-1 and J usage is TRBJ1-1; a possible D gene is TRBD1 (5 bases). V was pared by 2 bases and J by 0 bases, with 25 bases between. The germline gives CDR1 SGHAT, CDR2 FQDESV (reference sequence). The CDR3 has 20 amino acids. CDR3 bases: TGTGCCAGCAGCTTATCGGGTAGTTGGGGAGCTCGGGACCTGAACACTGAAGCTTTCTTT. Residues: CASSLSGSWGARDLNTEAFF.

This clonotype was detected many times. This chain uses TRBV7-2 with TRBJ2-7, with 7 nucleotides matching TRBD1. Losses at the gene ends were 5 bases for V and 3 bases for J; bases not matched to a gene: 13. From germline, CDR1 is SGHTA and CDR2 FQGNSA. CDR3 size: 16 residues. The CDR3 reads CASSHDRVPSNYEQYF. The CDR3 DNA sequence: TGTGCCAGCAGCCACGACAGGGTCCCTTCCAACTACGAGCAGTACTTC.

The chain has TRBV15 and TRBJ2-5; TRBD2 is a possible D gene (5 bases). V lost 2 bases to trimming and J lost 3 bases, with 10 bases between them. Germline CDR1 reads LNHNV; CDR2 reads YYDKDF (reference sequence). The CDR3 consists of 14 residues. The CDR3, as DNA: TGTGCCACCAGCAGACAGAGGGTAGAAGAGACCCAGTACTTC. Encoded protein: CATSRQRVEETQYF.

V is TRBV7-2 and J is TRBJ2-7; the D gene is possibly TRBD1 (6 bases). The CDR3 length is 14 residues. V gave up 5 bases and J gave up 1 base, with 12 bases separating them. Germline V lookup: CDR1 SGHTA, CDR2 FQGNSA. This CDR3 is CASSDLDRSYEQYF. CDR3 nucleotide sequence: TGTGCCAGCAGCGACCTTGACAGGTCCTACGAGCAGTACTTC.

This clonotype was counted between two and nine times. The chain has TRBV20-1 and TRBJ1-6; D may be TRBD1 (5 bases). CDR3 length equals 15 residues. Germline-derived CDR1 and CDR2 are DFQATT and SNEGSKA (reference sequence). The germline V and J ends were trimmed by 0 bases and 9 bases, with 15 bases remaining between them. The CDR3 here is CSARDSGTLGSPLHF. The CDR3 DNA follows: TGCAGTGCTAGAGACTCCGGGACCCTGGGTTCACCCCTCCACTTT.

V and J are TRBV29-1 and TRBJ1-1, with D perhaps matching TRBD1 (6 bases). The CDR3 has 13 residues. The V gene's germline CDR1 is SQVTM and CDR2 ANQGSEA. Trimming left V 7 bases short and J 0 bases short, with 12 bases between. CDR3 region: CSGHGQMNTEAFF. The CDR3, as DNA: TGCAGCGGGCACGGACAGATGAACACTGAAGCTTTCTTT.

This clonotype was recorded at least ten times. This rearrangement joins TRBV3-1 to TRBJ1-1; weak D call: TRBD1 (5 bases). Germline V lookup: CDR1 LGHDT, CDR2 YNNKEL (reference sequence). The V gene lost 0 bases and the J gene lost 1 base, with 9 bases spanning the gap. The CDR3 has 15 amino acids. This CDR3 is CASSQEGTGNTEAFF. Here the CDR3 DNA reads TGTGCCAGCAGCCAAGAGGGGACGGGGAACACTGAAGCTTTCTTT.

This clonotype came up many times. The V call is TRBV3-1, the J call TRBJ1-1, with a weak D call TRBD1 (5 bases). Germline CDR1 LGHDT, CDR2 YNNKEL (reference sequence). The CDR3 is 12 residues long. The V end was cut by 1 base, the J end by 6 bases, with 6 bases between. The chain's CDR3 is CASSQVGAEAFF. The CDR3 nucleotides are TGTGCCAGCAGCCAAGTGGGGGCTGAAGCTTTCTTT.

This clonotype was detected many times. The rearrangement joins TRBV30 to TRBJ1-6; a weak D match, TRBD1 (5 bases). The length of the CDR3 is 11 residues. Germline V gene data show CDR1 as GTSNPN and CDR2 as SVGIG (reference sequence). This CDR3 is CAVGGNSPLHF. The CDR3 bases are TGTGCAGTTGGGGGTAATTCACCCCTCCACTTT.

This clonotype was detected many times. The gene calls are TRBV12-3 or TRBV12-4 and TRBJ2-5; TRBD2 matches at 7 bases. The CDR3 has 17 amino acids. The V and J ends lost 3 bases and 1 base, in that order; junction bases with no gene match: 11. The DNA for the CDR3 is TGTGCCAGCAGTTTGGGTTTGGGGGAGGGCCTCCAAGAGACCCAGTACTTC. It encodes CASSLGLGEGLQETQYF.

This clonotype was observed at least ten times. The chain recombines TRBV12-3 or TRBV12-4 with TRBJ2-5; 14 nucleotides line up with TRBD2. The CDR3 runs 15 residues. J was trimmed by 5 bases and V by 5 bases; bases with no gene match: 4. The CDR3 DNA follows: TGTGCCAGCAGTGTGACTAGCGGGAGGGGGGAGACCCAGTACTTC. It translates to CASSVTSGRGETQYF.